This T cell receptor (beta chain) was recovered during a study of blood T cell repertoires in COVID-19. This CDR3 region has 14 residues. Germline V lookup: CDR1 MNHEY, CDR2 SVGAGI. V shed 2 bases and J shed 6 bases, with 10 bases lying between them. Assay: immunoSEQ multiplex PCR; the TCRdb copy retains only in-frame clones and omits some. Altogether under 250,000 clones are present, 70% to 90% being singletons, with the ten largest covering just over 2.5%. Sequencing used peripheral blood. The chain uses TRBV6-5 and TRBJ2-2, with D perhaps matching TRBD1 (6 bases). This receptor was identified in an older woman with active or convalescent COVID-19. The chain's CDR3 is CASSYRGLAGELFF. CDR3 in DNA: TGTGCCAGCAGTTACAGGGGGTTAGCCGGGGAGCTGTTTTTT.